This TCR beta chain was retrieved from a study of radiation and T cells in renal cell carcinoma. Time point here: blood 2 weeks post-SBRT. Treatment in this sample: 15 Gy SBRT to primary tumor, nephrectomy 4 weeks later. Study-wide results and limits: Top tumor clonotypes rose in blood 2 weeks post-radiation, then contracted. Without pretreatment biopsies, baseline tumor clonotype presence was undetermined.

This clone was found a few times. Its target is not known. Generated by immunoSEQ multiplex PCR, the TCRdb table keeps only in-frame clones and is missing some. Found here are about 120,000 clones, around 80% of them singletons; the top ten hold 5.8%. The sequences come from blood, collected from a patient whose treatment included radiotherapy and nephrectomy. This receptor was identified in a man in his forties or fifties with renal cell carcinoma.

The CDR3 is CASSQLFGFNTEAFF. CDR3 coding DNA: TGCGCCAGCAGCCAACTATTCGGGTTTAACACTGAAGCTTTCTTT. The rearrangement links TRBV4-1 to TRBJ1-1; D not resolved. The CDR3 has 15 residues. Trimming took off 2 bases at V and 2 bases at J, with 12 bases between the two ends. CDR1 and CDR2 from the germline V gene are MGHRA and YSYEKL.